This T cell receptor (beta chain) is drawn from a study of shared clonotypes between healthy human individuals. Study background: The study used three CD4 naive, three CD4 memory, two CD8 naive and one CD8 memory plate per donor.

Libraries were prepared by immunoSEQ multiplex PCR; TCRdb keeps only in-frame clonotypes and omits some of them. The table has under 150,000 clones, about 63% seen once. Study donors comprised healthy, HIV-negative adults devoid of recent acute infection or vaccination. With CCR7-negative CD45RA+ TemRA cells, CD45RO+ cells were combined in CD8 memory. Germline CDR1 and CDR2: SGHTA and FQGTGA. This CDR3 has 15 amino acids. With 5 bases clipped from V and 1 base from J, the junction kept 6 bases outside the gene matches. This clone appeared a few times. What was sequenced was memory CD8+ T cells sorted from blood. Subset noted: CD45RO+ cells pooled with CCR7-negative TemRA cells. The chain joins TRBV7-3 to TRBJ1-1; 8 nucleotides line up with TRBD1. The clonotype was recovered from a woman aged 25 to 39 in good health. In nucleotides, the CDR3 is TGTGCCAGCAGCCCAGGACAGGGATGGAACACTGAAGCTTTCTTT. Translation gives CASSPGQGWNTEAFF.